The subject of this entry is one T cell receptor (beta chain). Its target is not known. Germline values: CDR1 SGDLS, CDR2 YYNGEE. The length of the CDR3 is 17 residues. V was clipped by 3 bases and J by 2 bases, with 19 bases between them. This sample stems from a study of graft-versus-host responses after intestinal transplantation. Study-wide points: The authors found GvH clones in recipient marrow, some appearing first in ileum or blood. Early post-transplant HvG declines tracked with peak circulating GvH clone levels.

Profiling relied on immunoSEQ multiplex PCR, and the TCRdb table lists in-frame clones only, not all of them. The table records 90,000 to 95,000 clones, about 89% of them present only once. The chain recombines TRBV9 with TRBJ2-3; weak D call: TRBD1 (6 bases). Sequenced material: unstimulated CD8+ T cells sorted from spleen or lymph node cells, taken before intestinal transplant. The TCR sequence derives from a human donor who received an intestinal transplant. The CDR3 loop is CASSDLDRTPSTDTQYF. Here the CDR3 DNA reads TGTGCCAGCAGCGACCTCGACAGGACACCATCCACAGATACGCAGTATTTT.